This T cell receptor beta chain stems from a study of spatial heterogeneity in lung cancer. Across the study: Detected sequences consistently included more beta-chain ones than alpha-chain ones. The mean occurrence of each unique TCR and UMI combination in raw reads exceeded nine.

The CDR3 is 13 amino acids. Germline CDR1 reads SGHVS; CDR2 reads FNYEAQ. V was pared by 0 bases and J by 0 bases, with 3 bases between. Indicated time point: sample taken at primary tumor resection. No cell sorting; template was whole RNA from tumor, lung tissue or PBMC. The donor group consisted of around 77 patients who had untreated, early-stage non-small cell lung cancer. In its sample, this clonotype was seen many times. Within a library made for alpha chains, this beta chain is off target, and its count is uninformative. All TCR cDNA molecules were individually tagged with a unique molecular identifier. MiXCR was run by TCRdb on the 5' RACE reads, yielding one entry per CDR3 protein. This table has approximately 7,100 distinct CDR3 sequences, about 3.7% appearing once.

The V and J genes are TRBV7-6 and TRBJ2-7; no reliable D call. This TCR came from a female donor with early-stage non-small cell lung cancer. This sample comprised normal lung tissue next to the tumor, obtained at surgery. CDR3 amino acids: CASSLAASYEQYF. The CDR3 coding sequence is TGTGCCAGCAGCTTAGCAGCCTCCTACGAGCAGTACTTC.